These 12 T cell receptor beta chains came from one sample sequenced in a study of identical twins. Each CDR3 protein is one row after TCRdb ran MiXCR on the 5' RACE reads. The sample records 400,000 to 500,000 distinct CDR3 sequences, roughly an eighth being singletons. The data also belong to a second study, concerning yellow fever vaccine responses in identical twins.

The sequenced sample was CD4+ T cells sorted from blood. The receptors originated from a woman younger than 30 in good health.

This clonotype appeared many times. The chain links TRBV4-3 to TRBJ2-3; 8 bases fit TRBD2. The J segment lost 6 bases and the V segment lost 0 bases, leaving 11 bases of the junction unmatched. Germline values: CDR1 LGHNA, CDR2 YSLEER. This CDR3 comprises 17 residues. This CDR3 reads CASSQDPRSGSMDTQYF. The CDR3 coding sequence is TGCGCCAGCAGCCAAGACCCACGGAGCGGGAGTATGGATACGCAGTATTTT.

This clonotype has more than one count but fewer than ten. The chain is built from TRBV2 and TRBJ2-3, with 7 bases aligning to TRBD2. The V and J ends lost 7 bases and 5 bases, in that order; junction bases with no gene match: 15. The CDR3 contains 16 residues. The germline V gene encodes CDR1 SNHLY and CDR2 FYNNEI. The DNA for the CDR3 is TGTGCCAGCAACTCTCCGGGACTACGCGCATTAGATACGCAGTATTTT. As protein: CASNSPGLRALDTQYF. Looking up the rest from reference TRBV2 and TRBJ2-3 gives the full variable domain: EPEVTQTPSHQVTQMGQEVILRCVPISNHLYFYWYRQILGQKVEFLVSFYNNEISEKSEIFDDQFSVERPDGSNFTLKIRSTKLEDSAMYFCASNSPGLRALDTQYFGPGTRLTVL.

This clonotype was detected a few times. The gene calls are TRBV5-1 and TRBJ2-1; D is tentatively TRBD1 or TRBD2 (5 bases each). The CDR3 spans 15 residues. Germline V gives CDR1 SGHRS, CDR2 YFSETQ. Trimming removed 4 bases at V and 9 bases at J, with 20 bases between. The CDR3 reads CASSPGAGSMGEQFF. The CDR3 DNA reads TGCGCCAGCAGCCCTGGGGCGGGTTCAATGGGTGAGCAGTTCTTC.

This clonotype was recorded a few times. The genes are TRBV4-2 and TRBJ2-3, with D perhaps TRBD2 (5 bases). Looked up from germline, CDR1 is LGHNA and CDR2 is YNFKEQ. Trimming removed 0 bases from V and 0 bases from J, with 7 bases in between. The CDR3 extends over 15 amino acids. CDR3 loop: CASSQDRRSTDTQYF. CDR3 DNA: TGTGCCAGCAGCCAAGATCGGAGGAGCACAGATACGCAGTATTTT.

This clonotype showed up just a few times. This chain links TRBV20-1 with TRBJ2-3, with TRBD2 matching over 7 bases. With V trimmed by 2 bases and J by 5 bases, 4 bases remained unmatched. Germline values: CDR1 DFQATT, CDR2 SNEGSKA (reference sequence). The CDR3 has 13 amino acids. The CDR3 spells CSARREGIDTQYF. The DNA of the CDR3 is TGCAGTGCTAGAAGGGAGGGCATAGATACGCAGTATTTT.

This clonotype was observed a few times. CDR3 nucleotides: TGTGCTAGTGGTTCACGAATAGCGGGAGGGGCCTACAATGAGCAGTTCTTC. It specifies CASGSRIAGGAYNEQFF. The chain links TRBV12-5 to TRBJ2-1, with 11 bases identical to TRBD2. V was pared by 4 bases and J by 2 bases, with 7 bases of the junction left unmatched. The CDR3 is 17 amino acids. Per the germline V gene, CDR1 is LGHNT and CDR2 is FRNRAP.

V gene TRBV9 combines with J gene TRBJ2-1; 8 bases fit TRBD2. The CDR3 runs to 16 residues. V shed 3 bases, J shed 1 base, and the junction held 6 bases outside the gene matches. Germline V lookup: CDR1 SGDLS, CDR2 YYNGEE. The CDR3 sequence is CASSARTSHSYNEQFF. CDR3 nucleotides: TGTGCCAGCAGCGCGCGGACTAGCCATTCCTACAATGAGCAGTTCTTC. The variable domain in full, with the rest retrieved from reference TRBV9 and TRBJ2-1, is DSGVTQTPKHLITATGQRVTLRCSPRSGDLSVYWYQQSLDQGLQFLIQYYNGEERAKGNILERFSAQQFPDLHSELNLSSLELGDSALYFCASSARTSHSYNEQFFGPGTRLTVL.

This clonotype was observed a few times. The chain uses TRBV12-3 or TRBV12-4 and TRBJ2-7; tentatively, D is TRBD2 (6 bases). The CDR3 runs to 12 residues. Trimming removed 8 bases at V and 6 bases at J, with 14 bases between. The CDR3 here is CASGVGRGEQYF. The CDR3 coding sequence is TGTGCCAGCGGAGTGGGGCGGGGCGAGCAGTACTTC.

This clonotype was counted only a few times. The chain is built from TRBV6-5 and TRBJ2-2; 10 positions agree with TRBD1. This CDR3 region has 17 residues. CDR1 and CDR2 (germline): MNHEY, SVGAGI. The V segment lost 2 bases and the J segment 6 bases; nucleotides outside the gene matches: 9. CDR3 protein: CASSYRGQGIAAGELFF. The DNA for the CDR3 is TGTGCCAGCAGTTACCGGGGACAGGGGATTGCCGCCGGGGAGCTGTTTTTT.

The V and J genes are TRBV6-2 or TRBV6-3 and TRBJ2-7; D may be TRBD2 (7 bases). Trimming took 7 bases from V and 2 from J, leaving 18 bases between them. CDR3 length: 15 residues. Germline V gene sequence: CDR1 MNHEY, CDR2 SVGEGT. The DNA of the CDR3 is TGTGCCAGCACGGGAGAGGGGCGGGGGCCCTACGAGCAGTACTTC. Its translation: CASTGEGRGPYEQYF.

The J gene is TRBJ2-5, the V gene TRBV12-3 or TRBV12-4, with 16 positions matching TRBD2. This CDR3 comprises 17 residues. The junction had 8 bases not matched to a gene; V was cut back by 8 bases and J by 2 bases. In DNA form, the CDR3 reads TGTGCCAGCCTGCGGGGACTAGCGGGAGGGCTACAAGAGACCCAGTACTTC. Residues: CASLRGLAGGLQETQYF.

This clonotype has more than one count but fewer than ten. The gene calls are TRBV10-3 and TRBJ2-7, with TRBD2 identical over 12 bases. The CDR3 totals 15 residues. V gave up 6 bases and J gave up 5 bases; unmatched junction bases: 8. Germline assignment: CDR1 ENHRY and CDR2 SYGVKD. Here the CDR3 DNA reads TGTGCCATCAGAGAGACTAGCGGGGGCTCTAACGAGCAGTACTTC. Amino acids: CAIRETSGGSNEQYF.